The rows below give T cell receptor beta chains drawn from one sample of a study of CD8 T cells in Susac syndrome. TCRdb reanalysed the immunoSEQ multiplex PCR reads using MiXCR and keeps one entry per CDR3 protein. The sample contains fewer than 250,000 distinct CDR3 sequences, around 93% of which appear only once. What was sequenced was CD4+ T cells from PBMCs. The receptors shown here come from a human donor in good health. Each CDR3 is given with its conserved first and last residue. A D gene is named only where the DNA matches it firmly. Some rows mark clone size as missing; the rest say once, few, many or name a class of expanded clone.

>TRBV19|TRBD1|.|TRBJ2-7
CASRGQSRGWDSEQYF
TGTGCCAGTAGGGGACAGAGTCGCGGGTGGGATTCCGAGCAGTACTTC
>TRBV5-1|.|.|TRBJ1-6
CASSLEARSSPLHF
TGCGCCAGCAGCTTGGAGGCCAGGAGTTCACCCCTCCACTTT
>TRBV12-3/TRBV12-4|.|.|TRBJ2-3
CASSFGGPGADTQYF
TGTGCCAGCAGTTTCGGCGGGCCGGGGGCAGATACGCAGTATTTT
>TRBV18|.|once|TRBJ2-7
CASSPSPPTGLTSPSYEQYF
TGTGCCAGCTCACCAAGCCCTCCTACAGGGCTCACCTCTCCCTCCTACGAGCAGTACTTC
>TRBV5-1|.|once|TRBJ2-2
CASRGPSSTGELFF
TGCGCCAGCAGGGGCCCTTCTTCCACCGGGGAGCTGTTTTTT
>TRBV10-3|.|.|TRBJ2-3
CAISPGHTDTQYF
TGTGCCATCAGTCCTGGACACACAGATACGCAGTATTTT
>TRBV4-2|.|.|TRBJ2-7
CASSPTGRTAFHEQYF
TGTGCCAGCAGCCCTACGGGACGGACCGCCTTCCACGAGCAGTACTTC
>TRBV4-2|TRBD2|.|TRBJ2-3
CASSQETSGGNLYTDTQYF
TGTGCCAGCAGCCAAGAGACTAGCGGGGGGAACCTCTACACAGATACGCAGTATTTT
>TRBV7-3|.|.|TRBJ1-6
CASSLRGRGSTNSPLHF
TGTGCCAGCAGCTTAAGGGGACGCGGTTCTACTAATTCACCCCTCCACTTT
>TRBV6-6|TRBD2|.|TRBJ2-1
CASSYSLAGGQNEQFF
TGTGCCAGCAGTTATTCTCTAGCGGGGGGGCAGAATGAGCAGTTCTTC
>TRBV5-6|.|.|TRBJ2-4
CASSLGRSTGAIQYF
TGTGCCAGCAGCTTGGGCCGCTCGACGGGGGCCATTCAGTACTTC
>TRBV29-1|.|.|TRBJ2-7
CSASQGFSYEQYF
TGCAGCGCCTCCCAGGGATTTTCCTACGAGCAGTACTTC
>TRBV29-1|.|.|TRBJ1-2
CSGSGYTF
TGCAGCGGTTCTGGCTACACCTTC
>TRBV20-1|.|.|TRBJ1-5
CSARGSQGNQPQHF
TGCAGTGCTAGAGGGTCACAGGGAAATCAGCCCCAGCATTTT
>TRBV9|.|.|TRBJ1-2
CASSVDPGPRDGYTF
TGTGCCAGCAGCGTCGACCCGGGCCCCAGGGACGGCTACACCTTC
>TRBV7-2|.|.|TRBJ1-1
CASVKGQVPQTEAFF
TGTGCCAGCGTAAAGGGCCAAGTTCCGCAGACTGAAGCTTTCTTT
>TRBV20-1|.|.|TRBJ2-3
CSARDRGSTRPAQYF
TGCAGTGCTAGAGACCGGGGGAGTACTCGACCCGCGCAGTATTTT
>TRBV6-1|.|.|TRBJ2-7
CASSARYEQYF
TGTGCCAGCAGTGCGAGGTACGAGCAGTACTTC
>TRBV5-4|.|.|TRBJ1-1
CASSGQGGLGTEAFF
TGTGCCAGCAGCGGGCAGGGTGGGCTTGGCACTGAAGCTTTCTTT
>TRBV28|TRBD1|.|TRBJ1-6
CASSLISGTGTNSPLHF
TGTGCCAGCAGTTTAATCTCGGGGACAGGGACTAATTCACCCCTCCACTTT
>TRBV3-1|.|.|TRBJ2-1
CASSRQSSYNEQFF
TGTGCCAGCAGCAGGCAAAGCTCCTACAATGAGCAGTTCTTC
>TRBV3-1|.|.|TRBJ1-1
CASGGRINTEVFF
TGTGCCAGCGGGGGCAGAATTAACACTGAAGTTTTCTTT
>TRBV7-9|.|once|TRBJ1-3
CASSLGLTARVNTIYF
TGTGCCAGCAGCTTAGGCCTGACTGCACGTGTAAACACCATATATTTT
>TRBV7-8|TRBD2|.|TRBJ2-1
CASSLGSGLAYNEQFF
TGTGCCAGCAGCTTGGGGTCCGGACTAGCCTACAATGAGCAGTTCTTC
>TRBV7-2|.|.|TRBJ2-6
CASSLGGSFSGANVLTF
TGTGCCAGCAGCTTAGGGGGGTCATTCTCTGGGGCCAACGTCCTGACTTTC
>TRBV28|.|.|TRBJ2-2
CASSFGGTRTGELFF
TGTGCCAGCAGTTTTGGGGGAACGAGAACCGGGGAGCTGTTTTTT
>TRBV19|TRBD1|once|TRBJ2-6
CASSGDRRASGANVLTF
TGTGCCAGTAGTGGGGACAGGCGGGCCTCTGGGGCCAACGTCCTGACTTTC